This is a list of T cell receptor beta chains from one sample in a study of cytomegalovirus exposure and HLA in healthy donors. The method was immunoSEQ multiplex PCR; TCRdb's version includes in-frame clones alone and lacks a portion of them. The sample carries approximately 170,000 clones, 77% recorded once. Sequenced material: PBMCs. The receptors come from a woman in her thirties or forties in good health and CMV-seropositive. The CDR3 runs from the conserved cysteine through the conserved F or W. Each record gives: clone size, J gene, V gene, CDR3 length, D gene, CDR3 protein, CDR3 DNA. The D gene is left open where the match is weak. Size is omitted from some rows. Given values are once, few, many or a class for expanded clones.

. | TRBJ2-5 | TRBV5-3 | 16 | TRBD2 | CARSSRKLAYQETQYF | TGTGCCAGATCAAGCCGTAAACTAGCGTACCAAGAGACCCAGTACTTC
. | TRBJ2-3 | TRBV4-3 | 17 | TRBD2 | CASSQEGAGGHTDTQYF | TGCGCCAGCAGCCAAGAAGGAGCGGGAGGGCACACAGATACGCAGTATTTT
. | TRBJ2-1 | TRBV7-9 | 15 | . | CASSSAAGMGNEQFF | TGTGCCAGCAGCTCCGCGGCGGGAATGGGCAATGAGCAGTTCTTC
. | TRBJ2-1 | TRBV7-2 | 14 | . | CASSLAGEYNEQFF | TGTGCCAGCAGCTTAGCGGGAGAGTACAATGAGCAGTTCTTC
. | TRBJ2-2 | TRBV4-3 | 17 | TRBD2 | CASSPSREGPHTGELFF | TGCGCCAGCAGCCCTAGCCGGGAGGGCCCGCACACCGGGGAGCTGTTTTTT
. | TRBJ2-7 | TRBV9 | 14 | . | CASSPIDGSYEQYF | TGTGCCAGCAGCCCTATCGATGGTTCCTACGAGCAGTACTTC
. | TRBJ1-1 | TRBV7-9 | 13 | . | CASSSEGGTEAFF | TGTGCCAGCAGCTCTGAGGGGGGGACTGAAGCTTTCTTT
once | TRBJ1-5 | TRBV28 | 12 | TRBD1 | CASKGAGQPQHF | TGTGCCAGCAAGGGGGCAGGGCAGCCCCAGCATTTT
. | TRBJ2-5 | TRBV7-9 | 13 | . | CASSLGQQETQYF | TGTGCCAGCAGCTTAGGACAGCAAGAGACCCAGTACTTC
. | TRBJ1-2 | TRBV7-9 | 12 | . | CASSEGVEGYTF | TGTGCCAGCAGCGAGGGGGTGGAGGGCTACACCTTC
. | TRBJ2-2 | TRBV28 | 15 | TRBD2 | CASSLAGENTGELFF | TGTGCCAGCAGTTTAGCGGGGGAGAACACCGGGGAGCTGTTTTTT
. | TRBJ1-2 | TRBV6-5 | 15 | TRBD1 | CASRPTGGVNYGYTF | TGTGCCAGCAGACCGACAGGGGGAGTCAACTATGGCTACACCTTC
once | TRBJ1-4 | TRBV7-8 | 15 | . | CASSLGRGRGEKLFF | TGTGCCAGCAGCTTAGGAAGGGGGAGGGGGGAAAAACTGTTTTTT
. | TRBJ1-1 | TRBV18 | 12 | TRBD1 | CASSPDRVKAFF | TGTGCCAGCTCACCGGACAGGGTTAAGGCTTTCTTT
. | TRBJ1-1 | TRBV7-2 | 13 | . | CASPKRELTEAFF | TGTGCCAGCCCCAAGCGGGAGCTCACTGAAGCTTTCTTT
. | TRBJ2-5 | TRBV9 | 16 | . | CASSVVDGSGQETQYF | TGTGCCAGCAGCGTAGTTGATGGTAGCGGCCAAGAGACCCAGTACTTC
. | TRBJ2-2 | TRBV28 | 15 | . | CATLLSSRGTGELFF | TGTGCCACCCTCTTGAGTAGCCGCGGGACCGGGGAGCTGTTTTTT
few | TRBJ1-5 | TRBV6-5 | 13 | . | CASSYSLNQPQHF | TGTGCCAGCAGTTACTCGTTAAATCAGCCCCAGCATTTT
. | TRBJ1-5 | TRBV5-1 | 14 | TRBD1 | CASSLQGRGQPQHF | TGCGCCAGCAGTCTACAGGGGAGAGGTCAGCCCCAGCATTTT
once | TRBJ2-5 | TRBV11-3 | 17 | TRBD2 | CASSLDNASGAQETQYF | TGTGCCAGCAGCTTAGATAATGCTAGCGGGGCCCAAGAGACCCAGTACTTC
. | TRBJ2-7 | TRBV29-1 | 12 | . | CSVEGRRDEQYF | TGCAGCGTTGAAGGGAGGAGGGACGAGCAGTACTTC
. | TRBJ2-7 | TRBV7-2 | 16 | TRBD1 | CASSPQPGQKTYEQYF | TGTGCCAGCAGCCCTCAACCGGGACAGAAAACCTACGAGCAGTACTTC
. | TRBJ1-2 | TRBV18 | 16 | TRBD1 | CASSPWDREGGYGYTF | TGTGCCAGCTCACCGTGGGACAGGGAAGGTGGCTATGGCTACACCTTC
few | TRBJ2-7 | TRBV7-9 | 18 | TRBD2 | CASSRPESSGRRTWEQYF | TGTGCCAGCAGCCGACCGGAGTCTAGCGGGAGACGAACTTGGGAGCAGTACTTC
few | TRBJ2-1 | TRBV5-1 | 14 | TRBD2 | CASSPGTSGNEQFF | TGCGCCAGCAGCCCCGGGACTAGCGGCAATGAGCAGTTCTTC
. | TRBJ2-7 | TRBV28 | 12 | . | CASSTTSYEQYF | TGTGCCAGCAGTACGACTAGCTACGAGCAGTACTTC
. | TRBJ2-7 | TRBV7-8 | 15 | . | CASSLSTKRSYEQYF | TGTGCCAGCAGCTTAAGTACAAAGAGGTCCTACGAGCAGTACTTC
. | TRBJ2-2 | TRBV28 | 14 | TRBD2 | CASSGGGNTGELFF | TGTGCCTCCAGCGGCGGGGGGAACACCGGGGAGCTGTTTTTT
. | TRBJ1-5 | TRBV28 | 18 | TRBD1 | CASSFGYGTGRSNQPQHF | TGTGCCAGCAGTTTCGGCTACGGGACAGGGCGCAGCAATCAGCCCCAGCATTTT
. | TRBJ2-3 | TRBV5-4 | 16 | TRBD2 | CATYMTSGGGLDTQYF | TGTGCCACCTATATGACTAGCGGGGGGGGTTTGGATACGCAGTATTTT
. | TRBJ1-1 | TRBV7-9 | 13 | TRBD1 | CSSSTGQATEAFF | TGTTCCAGCAGCACCGGACAGGCCACTGAAGCTTTCTTT
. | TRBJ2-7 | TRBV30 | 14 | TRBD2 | CAWSQNSGSYEQYF | TGTGCCTGGAGTCAGAATAGCGGGTCCTACGAGCAGTACTTC
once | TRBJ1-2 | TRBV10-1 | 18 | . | CASSEYHPGLRNCYGYTF | TGCGCCAGCAGTGAGTATCACCCGGGACTCAGAAATTGCTATGGCTACACCTTC
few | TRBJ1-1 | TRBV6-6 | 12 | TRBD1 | CASSPGTGKAFF | TGTGCCAGCAGCCCCGGGACAGGGAAAGCTTTCTTT
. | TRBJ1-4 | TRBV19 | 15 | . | CASESFPGGRKELFF | TGTGCCAGTGAGAGCTTCCCCGGGGGAAGGAAAGAACTGTTTTTT
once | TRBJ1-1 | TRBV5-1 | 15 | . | CASSLANSRGTEAFF | TGCGCCAGCAGCTTGGCCAATTCAAGGGGGACTGAAGCTTTCTTT
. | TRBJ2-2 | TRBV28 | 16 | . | CASDDWRAGGTGELFF | TGTGCCAGCGACGACTGGCGGGCCGGAGGTACCGGGGAGCTGTTTTTT
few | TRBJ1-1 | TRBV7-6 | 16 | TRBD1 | CASSLGRDRGPTEAFF | TGTGCCAGCAGCTTAGGAAGGGACAGGGGGCCCACTGAAGCTTTCTTT
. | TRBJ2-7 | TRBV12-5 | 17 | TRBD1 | CASGLSTIGQVTHEQYF | TGTGCTAGTGGTTTGTCCACTATTGGACAGGTCACCCACGAGCAGTACTTC
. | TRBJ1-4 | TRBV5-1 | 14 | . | CASSLRDNGEKLFF | TGCGCCAGCAGCCTACGGGACAACGGTGAAAAACTGTTTTTT
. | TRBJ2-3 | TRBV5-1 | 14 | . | CASSPEVSTDTQYF | TGCGCCAGCAGCCCGGAGGTTAGCACAGATACGCAGTATTTT
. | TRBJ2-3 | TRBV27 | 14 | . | CASSTAGTQDTQYF | TGTGCCAGCAGTACCGCCGGGACTCAAGATACGCAGTATTTT
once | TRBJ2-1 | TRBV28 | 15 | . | CATLSRALSYNEQFF | TGTGCCACCCTATCGAGAGCCCTATCCTACAATGAGCAGTTCTTC
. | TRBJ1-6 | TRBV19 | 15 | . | CASSIDPLYNSPLHF | TGTGCCAGTAGTATAGATCCCCTTTATAATTCACCCCTCCACTTT
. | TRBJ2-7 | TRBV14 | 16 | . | CASSQGGGIRSYEQYF | TGTGCCAGCAGCCAAGGCGGAGGGATTCGCTCCTACGAGCAGTACTTC
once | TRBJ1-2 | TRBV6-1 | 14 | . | CASSEALTSYGYTF | TGTGCCAGCAGTGAAGCGCTCACATCCTATGGCTACACCTTC
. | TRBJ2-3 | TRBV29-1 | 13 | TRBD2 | CSVKPSGADTQYF | TGCAGCGTTAAGCCTAGCGGTGCAGATACGCAGTATTTT
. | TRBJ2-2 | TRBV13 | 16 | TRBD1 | CASSFRDRGRGGELFF | TGTGCCAGCAGCTTTAGAGACAGGGGCCGGGGCGGGGAGCTGTTTTTT